This T cell receptor (beta chain) originates from a study of OX40 agonist ivuxolimab in advanced cancers. Assay: immunoSEQ multiplex PCR; the TCRdb copy retains only in-frame clones and omits some. The data show 65,000 to 85,000 clones, around four fifths seen once. In regard to this clone: The antigen is not known.

The CDR3 spans 13 residues. The germline gives CDR1 SNHLY, CDR2 FYNNEI. The V end lost 7 bases, the J end lost 5 bases, and 12 bases lay between the germline ends. General observations from the study: On average, a greater number of expanded clones characterised CD8+ T cells relative to CD4+.

The chain recombines TRBV2 with TRBJ1-5, with unresolved D. The receptor comes from an adult with an advanced solid tumor such as melanoma, head and neck, liver or kidney cancer. Sequenced material: CD4+ or CD8+ T cells sorted from blood, taken in a trial of the OX40 agonist ivuxolimab. The CDR3 bases are TGTGCCAGCACCTGGACTCGGGATCAGCCCCAGCATTTT. Translation gives CASTWTRDQPQHF.